Listed below are T cell receptor beta chains from one sample, sequenced in a study of STAT5B mutations in CD4+ large granular lymphocyte leukemia. Some clones are missing from TCRdb's copy, which holds only in-frame ones; the method was immunoSEQ multiplex PCR. This sample has around 30,000 clones, with approximately 69% found just once. Sequencing used CD4+ T cells from blood buffy coats. These receptors all come from a human donor in good health. Each CDR3 is given with its conserved first and last residue. Each record gives: clone size, CDR3 length, V gene, D gene, J gene, CDR3 DNA, CDR3 protein. A D gene is named only where the DNA matches it firmly. Size tells how often a clone was seen (once, few, many) or the class of an expanded clone, and some rows leave it out.

clone_size: few
cdr3_length: 12
v_call: TRBV6-1
d_call: NA
j_call: TRBJ2-5
cdr3_nt: TGTGCCAGCAGTGAACTGGCCCAGACCCAGTACTTC
cdr3_aa: CASSELAQTQYF

clone_size: NA
cdr3_length: 15
v_call: TRBV19
d_call: NA
j_call: TRBJ1-5
cdr3_nt: TGTGCCAGTAGTATGGGCGGGACAATCAATCAGCCCCAGCATTTT
cdr3_aa: CASSMGGTINQPQHF

clone_size: NA
cdr3_length: 16
v_call: TRBV2
d_call: TRBD1
j_call: TRBJ2-4
cdr3_nt: TGTGCCAGCAGTCCCACTGCCACAGGGGACAAAAACATTCAGTACTTC
cdr3_aa: CASSPTATGDKNIQYF

clone_size: NA
cdr3_length: 11
v_call: TRBV29-1
d_call: NA
j_call: TRBJ1-1
cdr3_nt: TGCAGCGGGGACTTGAACACTGAAGCTTTCTTT
cdr3_aa: CSGDLNTEAFF

clone_size: few
cdr3_length: 14
v_call: TRBV25-1
d_call: NA
j_call: TRBJ1-1
cdr3_nt: TGTGCCAGCAGTGAATTAGGGCCATACACTGAAGCTTTCTTT
cdr3_aa: CASSELGPYTEAFF

clone_size: NA
cdr3_length: 15
v_call: TRBV2
d_call: NA
j_call: TRBJ1-2
cdr3_nt: TGTGCCAGCAGTGCCCTCGCAGGGAAGAACTATGGCTACACCTTC
cdr3_aa: CASSALAGKNYGYTF

clone_size: NA
cdr3_length: 12
v_call: TRBV19
d_call: NA
j_call: TRBJ1-2
cdr3_nt: TGTGCCAGTAGTATTGGTGGCAGAAACTACACCTTC
cdr3_aa: CASSIGGRNYTF

clone_size: few
cdr3_length: 13
v_call: TRBV7-2
d_call: NA
j_call: TRBJ1-6
cdr3_nt: TGTGCCAGCAGCCTCCAGCGGTATTCACCCCTCCACTTT
cdr3_aa: CASSLQRYSPLHF

clone_size: NA
cdr3_length: 13
v_call: TRBV6-1
d_call: NA
j_call: TRBJ1-5
cdr3_nt: TGTGCCAGCAGTGACCAGTTAAGGCAGCCCCAGCATTTT
cdr3_aa: CASSDQLRQPQHF

clone_size: NA
cdr3_length: 12
v_call: TRBV7-9
d_call: NA
j_call: TRBJ1-6
cdr3_nt: TGTGCCAGCAGCTTAGTTAACGCGGACCTCCACTTT
cdr3_aa: CASSLVNADLHF